This T cell receptor beta chain was identified during a study of patients and donors after allogeneic stem cell transplantation. Via MiXCR, TCRdb re-called the RT-PCR reads, giving one row per CDR3 protein. The top ten clones hold 11% of a sample with about 230,000 distinct CDR3 sequences, roughly 14% of them seen once. The table lists this clonotype with many counts. The CDR3 is made up of 13 amino acids. Looked up from germline, CDR1 is LGHNA and CDR2 is YSLEER. Trimming took 0 bases from V and 10 from J, leaving 12 bases between them. This receptor was obtained from a human donor who was either an allogeneic HSCT recipient or a stem cell or donor lymphocyte infusion donor (not recorded which). It is not recorded whose cells these are; they may come from a transplant donor. Input material: blood, either unsorted or a sorted T cell fraction (not recorded which). The chain combines TRBV4-3 with TRBJ1-1, with D perhaps matching TRBD1 (6 bases). The CDR3 coding sequence is TGCGCCAGCAGCCAAGATCGGGTGGGGGCAGCTTTCTTT. This encodes CASSQDRVGAAFF.